These 10 T cell receptor beta chains originate from one sample sequenced in a study of blood T cell repertoires in COVID-19. TCRdb's copy holds only in-frame clones and misses some; the assay was immunoSEQ multiplex PCR. The sample shows about 80,000 clones, over 70% of them seen only once. The sequenced material came from peripheral blood. These TCRs come from a human donor in a cohort sampled during active COVID-19.

The chain combines TRBV5-1 with TRBJ2-3, with 9 bases identical to TRBD2. V dropped 4 bases and J dropped 6; count of bases not matched to a gene: 15. Per the germline V gene, CDR1 is SGHRS and CDR2 is YFSETQ. The CDR3 is made up of 17 amino acids. The CDR3 is CASSGAQRAGGRDTQYF. CDR3 bases: TGCGCCAGCAGCGGAGCCCAGAGAGCGGGAGGTCGGGATACGCAGTATTTT.

The chain combines TRBV12-5 with TRBJ2-5; 7 nucleotides align to TRBD1. V dropped 0 bases and J dropped 6; count of bases not matched to a gene: 13. The V gene's germline CDR1 is LGHNT and CDR2 FRNRAP. The CDR3 is 17 residues long. CDR3 in DNA: TGTGCTAGTGGTTTGGTTCTCGGACAGGAGTGGCTAAAGACCCAGTACTTC. Translation gives CASGLVLGQEWLKTQYF.

CDR3 DNA sequence: TGTGCCAGCTCACCAGATGGCGGGAGCACAGATACGCAGTATTTT. Its protein product is CASSPDGGSTDTQYF. This chain uses TRBV18 with TRBJ2-3, with a weak D call TRBD2 (5 bases). Between the trimmed V and J ends, which lost 2 bases and 0 bases, there was a span of 9 bases. Germline CDR1 is KGHSH and CDR2 is LQKENI. The CDR3 is made up of 15 amino acids.

This CDR3 is CASSPRLSGNTIYF. CDR3 sequence (DNA): TGTGCCAGCAGCCCCAGGCTCTCTGGAAACACCATATATTTT. The chain employs TRBV7-2 and TRBJ1-3; D ambiguous. Germline loops: CDR1 SGHTA, CDR2 FQGNSA. The V end was cut by 5 bases, the J end by 0 bases, with 8 bases between. This CDR3 region has 14 residues.

The V call is TRBV7-3, the J call TRBJ2-5, with 8 bases that match TRBD2. Germline V lookup: CDR1 SGHTA, CDR2 FQGTGA. Trimming at V came to 2 bases and at J to 3 bases, leaving 8 bases not matched to a gene. CDR3 length: 16 residues. CDR3 DNA: TGTGCCAGCAGCTTAGTTACCGGGGGGGCCGAAGAGACCCAGTACTTC. This translates into CASSLVTGGAEETQYF.

The chain recombines TRBV6-6 with TRBJ1-1, with 8 positions matching TRBD1. The germline CDR1 and CDR2 sequences are MNHNY and SVGAGI (reference sequence). Trimming took 6 bases from V and 4 from J; bases not matched to a gene: 4. The CDR3 totals 13 residues. For the CDR3, the DNA is TGTGCCAGCAGGGACAGGGTATCCACTGAAGCTTTCTTT. This encodes CASRDRVSTEAFF.

The gene calls are TRBV11-2 and TRBJ1-3; TRBD1 matches 9 bases. After removal of 6 bases from V and 4 bases from J, the junction contained 10 bases not matched to a gene. The CDR3 runs to 16 residues. Germline V gene data show CDR1 as SGHAT and CDR2 as FQNNGV. CDR3 region: CASRHPGTGRGNTIYF. CDR3 DNA: TGTGCCAGCAGGCACCCCGGGACAGGGAGAGGAAACACCATATATTTT. The whole variable domain, remainder taken from reference TRBV11-2 and TRBJ1-3, is EAGVAQSPRYKIIEKRQSVAFWCNPISGHATLYWYQQILGQGPKLLIQFQNNGVVDDSQLPKDRFSAERLKGVDSTLKIQPAKLEDSAVYLCASRHPGTGRGNTIYFGEGSWLTVV.

V is TRBV5-4 and J is TRBJ2-1; D may be TRBD2 (5 bases). The CDR3 runs to 15 residues. The germline CDR1 and CDR2 sequences are SGHNT and YYREEE (reference sequence). V dropped 1 base and J dropped 3 bases, with 11 bases sitting between them. CDR3 coding DNA: TGTGCCAGCAGCTTGAGCGGATTCCTCTACAATGAGCAGTTCTTC. Translation gives CASSLSGFLYNEQFF.

This clone was picked up many times. This sequence joins TRBV9 and TRBJ2-3; 8 nucleotides align to TRBD1. The CDR3 totals 17 residues. Germline V gene sequence: CDR1 SGDLS, CDR2 YYNGEE. J gave up 0 bases and V 2 bases, and 8 bases lay outside the gene matches. The CDR3 nucleotides read TGTGCCAGCAGCGTTTTTGGACAGGGTACTAGCACAGATACGCAGTATTTT. Residues: CASSVFGQGTSTDTQYF. Filled out from reference TRBV9 and TRBJ2-3, the complete variable domain reads DSGVTQTPKHLITATGQRVTLRCSPRSGDLSVYWYQQSLDQGLQFLIQYYNGEERAKGNILERFSAQQFPDLHSELNLSSLELGDSALYFCASSVFGQGTSTDTQYFGPGTRLTVL.

J is TRBJ2-3 and V is TRBV7-2; 9 nucleotides line up with TRBD2. CDR1 is SGHTA and CDR2 is FQGNSA in the germline V gene. The CDR3 sequence is 17 residues long. V was pared by 4 bases and J by 0 bases, with 8 bases of the junction left unmatched. This chain's CDR3 is CASSSSGTSRSTDTQYF. CDR3 bases: TGTGCCAGCAGCTCCTCCGGGACTAGCCGAAGCACAGATACGCAGTATTTT.